The subject of this entry is one TCR beta chain. What it recognizes is unknown. V lost 3 bases, J lost 4 bases, and 6 bases lay in between. The CDR3 has 12 residues. In germline, CDR1 is MNHEY, CDR2 SMNVEV (reference sequence). This entry is derived from a study of cytomegalovirus exposure and HLA in healthy donors. Study findings and constraints: CMV serostatus alone was available as immune exposure information. The authors later linked a missense DCLRE1C variant to TCR beta V- and J-gene trimming.

PCR amplification relied on 60 Vbeta primers (plus 13 Jbeta primers). Original data processing: In a later analysis, roughly 11 million of approximately 81 million unique beta chains occurred in at least two donors. Assay used: immunoSEQ multiplex PCR; TCRdb lists only in-frame clones, some missing. That table is the source of V, J and clone size, and D and trimming were worked out from the DNA. This table holds about 110,000 clones, about three quarters found once. The sequence came from a woman younger than 45 in good health and CMV-seronegative. The rearrangement uses TRBV27 and TRBJ2-5; the D is unclear. Sequenced material: PBMCs. The DNA for the CDR3 is TGTGCCAGCAGTTTCCCCTTAGAGACCCAGTACTTC. Protein product: CASSFPLETQYF.